Shown below are 32 T cell receptor beta chains from a single sample sequenced in a study of OX40 agonist ivuxolimab in advanced cancers. Profiled with immunoSEQ multiplex PCR; TCRdb holds only in-frame clones, not every one. Among tens of thousands of clones listed, over 75% were seen once. Sequencing used CD4+ or CD8+ T cells sorted from blood, obtained in a trial of the OX40 agonist ivuxolimab. These receptors all stem from an adult with an advanced solid tumor such as melanoma, head and neck, liver or kidney cancer.

This chain connects TRBV7-6 to TRBJ2-2; tentative D call: TRBD2 (5 bases). V was trimmed by 1 base and J by 1 base, leaving 10 bases between them. From germline, CDR1 is SGHVS and CDR2 FNYEAQ. The CDR3 contains 16 residues. Here the CDR3 reads CASSLEGEGNTGELFF. CDR3 DNA: TGTGCCAGCAGCTTAGAGGGAGAGGGGAACACCGGGGAGCTGTTTTTT.

The chain links TRBV7-9 to TRBJ1-2; D not resolved. Deletions cut 5 bases from V and 5 bases from J, with 12 bases between. The CDR3 runs 13 residues. CDR1 and CDR2 from the germline V gene are SEHNR and FQNEAQ (reference sequence). The CDR3 sequence: CASSVNPLYGYTF. CDR3 coding DNA: TGTGCCAGCAGCGTCAACCCCCTTTATGGCTACACCTTC.

The chain joins TRBV19 to TRBJ2-3, with 7 bases matching TRBD2. Germline CDR1 reads LNHDA; CDR2 reads SQIVND (reference sequence). The CDR3 runs to 13 residues. V shed 8 bases and J 3 bases; nucleotides not matched to a gene: 5. CDR3 coding DNA: TGTGCCAGTGCCGCGGGGGTGACAGATACGCAGTATTTT. Translation gives CASAAGVTDTQYF.

This chain joins TRBV7-9 and TRBJ2-7, with D hard to call. Germline loops: CDR1 SEHNR, CDR2 FQNEAQ (reference sequence). The germline V and J ends were trimmed by 5 bases and 2 bases, with 13 bases remaining between them. CDR3 length: 14 amino acids. CDR3 coding DNA: TGTGCCAGCAGCCCTCCCGGGTCCACCTACGAGCAGTACTTC. Translated, it gives CASSPPGSTYEQYF. Looking up the rest from reference TRBV7-9 and TRBJ2-7 gives the full variable domain: DTGVSQNPRHKITKRGQNVTFRCDPISEHNRLYWYRQTLGQGPEFLTYFQNEAQLEKSRLLSDRFSAERPKGSFSTLEIQRTEQGDSAMYLCASSPPGSTYEQYFGPGTRLTVT.

In DNA, the CDR3 is TGTGCCAGCACCGCAAACGGGGGGGGCGCAAAGACCCAGTACTTC. This codes for CASTANGGGAKTQYF. The J gene is TRBJ2-5, the V gene TRBV6-5; 8 nucleotides align to TRBD2. The CDR3 totals 15 residues. V lost 7 bases, J lost 6 bases, and 13 bases stayed unmatched. Germline V gene lookup returns CDR1 MNHEY and CDR2 SVGAGI.

This chain uses TRBV6-6 with TRBJ1-2; no definite D call. The CDR3 has 12 amino acids. Between the trimmed V and J ends, which lost 4 bases and 8 bases, there was a span of 11 bases. Germline V gives CDR1 MNHNY, CDR2 SVGAGI (reference sequence). CDR3: CASSSTPPGYTF. CDR3 nucleotide sequence: TGTGCCAGCAGTTCCACCCCCCCGGGCTACACCTTC.

The chain joins TRBV5-6 to TRBJ2-7; D is undetermined. The CDR3 is made up of 13 amino acids. Germline CDR1 reads SGHDT; CDR2 reads YYEEEE. Between the trimmed V and J ends, which lost 0 bases and 4 bases, there was a span of 8 bases. The CDR3 nucleotides read TGTGCCAGCAGCTTGGTTGCGCAGTACGAGCAGTACTTC. It codes for CASSLVAQYEQYF.

CDR3 sequence: CASSHRGQLNTGELFF. In DNA form, the CDR3 reads TGCGCCAGCAGCCACCGGGGACAGCTGAACACCGGGGAGCTGTTTTTT. J is TRBJ2-2 and V is TRBV4-1; 7 bases map to TRBD1. Looked up from germline, CDR1 is MGHRA and CDR2 is YSYEKL. This CDR3 region has 16 residues. Trimming cost V 3 bases and J 1 base; bases outside gene matches: 5.

This clone was detected once. V is TRBV9 and J is TRBJ1-5; 7 nucleotides match TRBD1. CDR3 size: 14 residues. V lost 3 bases to trimming and J lost 7 bases; unmatched junction nucleotides: 7. Germline V gene data show CDR1 as SGDLS and CDR2 as YYNGEE. CDR3 DNA: TGTGCCAGCAGCGAGACAGGGCTACAACAGCCCCAGCATTTT. Its protein product is CASSETGLQQPQHF.

The CDR3 DNA is TGTGCCAGCAGTTCCGCTAATGAAAAACTGTTTTTT. This translates into CASSSANEKLFF. The chain is built from TRBV27 and TRBJ1-4; D is unclear. The CDR3 sequence is 12 residues long. Germline V CDR1 and CDR2: MNHEY, SMNVEV (reference sequence). The V end lost 4 bases, the J end lost 3 bases, and 3 bases lay between the germline ends.

This clone turned up a few times. The gene calls are TRBV10-3 and TRBJ2-3; weak D call: TRBD2 (6 bases). Germline values: CDR1 ENHRY, CDR2 SYGVKD. Trimming took 0 bases from V and 0 from J, leaving 13 bases between them. The CDR3 consists of 17 residues. CDR3 sequence (DNA): TGTGCCATCAGTGAGTCTGATATAGCGGAAAGCACAGATACGCAGTATTTT. It encodes CAISESDIAESTDTQYF.

The V and J genes are TRBV28 and TRBJ2-7, with 7 bases that match TRBD1. Germline V gives CDR1 MDHEN, CDR2 SYDVKM. The CDR3 loop spans 15 amino acids. J gave up 1 base and V 6 bases, and 9 bases lay outside the gene matches. The CDR3 nucleotides read TGTGCCAGCAGCCAACCCCCGGGACAGTCCTACGAGCAGTACGTC. This encodes CASSQPPGQSYEQYV.

The count of this clone is one. V and J are TRBV10-3 and TRBJ2-7; D could derive from TRBD1 or TRBD2 (5 bases each). This CDR3 region has 16 residues. V lost 2 bases to trimming and J lost 0 bases, with 14 bases between them. The germline V gene encodes CDR1 ENHRY and CDR2 SYGVKD. As DNA, the CDR3 is TGTGCCATCAGTGAGACCGGGACCAAACCCTCCTACGAGCAGTACTTC. Translated: CAISETGTKPSYEQYF.

The rearrangement links TRBV19 to TRBJ2-2; D is perhaps TRBD2 (5 bases). Trimming left V 10 bases short and J 7 bases short, with 13 bases between. Germline CDR1 LNHDA, CDR2 SQIVND (reference sequence). The CDR3 is made up of 12 amino acids. CDR3 residues: CATRDGDGELFF. DNA for the CDR3: TGTGCCACCCGGGATGGAGACGGGGAGCTGTTTTTT.

This rearrangement joins TRBV30 to TRBJ2-2; D unclear. Trimming removed 8 bases from V and 6 bases from J, with 13 bases in between. Germline lookup yields CDR1 GTSNPN and CDR2 SVGIG (reference sequence). The CDR3 covers 12 residues. The CDR3 region is CATPGRAGELFF. DNA for the CDR3: TGTGCCACCCCCGGCCGTGCCGGGGAGCTGTTTTTT.

V and J are TRBV28 and TRBJ1-5; TRBD1 matches 11 bases. Germline V lookup: CDR1 MDHEN, CDR2 SYDVKM. CDR3 size: 18 residues. The ends lost 6 bases at V and 7 bases at J; junction bases unmatched: 17. The CDR3 spells CASSHPERGQGVKQPQHF. CDR3 coding DNA: TGTGCCAGCAGCCATCCTGAGCGGGGACAGGGGGTCAAGCAGCCCCAGCATTTT. Using reference TRBV28 and TRBJ1-5 for the parts outside the CDR3, the full variable domain is DVKVTQSSRYLVKRTGEKVFLECVQDMDHENMFWYRQDPGLGLRLIYFSYDVKMKEKGDIPEGYSVSREKKERFSLILESASTNQTSMYLCASSHPERGQGVKQPQHFGDGTRLSIL.

The chain employs TRBV7-9 and TRBJ1-2; D may be TRBD1 (6 bases). Trimming cost V 8 bases and J 3 bases, with 19 bases left between them. The CDR3 sequence is 15 residues long. Germline loops: CDR1 SEHNR, CDR2 FQNEAQ (reference sequence). CDR3 in DNA: TGTGCCAGCCTTCCCTTGCGACAGGTTGACTATGGCTACACCTTC. It yields the protein CASLPLRQVDYGYTF.

The V gene is TRBV21-1, the J gene TRBJ2-5; the table's D call, TRBD1, has no DNA check behind it. TRBV21-1 counts as a pseudogene. The CDR3 consists of 16 residues. CDR3 amino acids: CASSKTGEGGQETQYF. CDR3 nucleotides: TGTGCCAGCAGCAAGACAGGGGAAGGGGGACAAGAGACCCAGTACTTC.

The gene calls are TRBV27 and TRBJ2-7; weak D call: TRBD1 (5 bases). The CDR3 covers 13 residues. Trimming took 5 bases from V and 6 from J, leaving 14 bases between them. The germline V gene has CDR1 MNHEY and CDR2 SMNVEV (reference sequence). The DNA of the CDR3 is TGTGCCAGCAGTCCAGGGATGGCCCGCGAGCAGTACGTC. As protein: CASSPGMAREQYV.

The chain employs TRBV4-1 and TRBJ1-6; 8 bases are shared with TRBD1. CDR1 and CDR2 from the germline V gene are MGHRA and YSYEKL. Trimming cost V 1 base and J 3 bases; bases outside gene matches: 5. The length of the CDR3 is 17 residues. CDR3 bases: TGCGCCAGCAGCCAAGTCCGAACAGGGGGCTATAATTCACCCCTCCACTTT. Amino acids: CASSQVRTGGYNSPLHF.

This clone was found once. This rearrangement joins TRBV6-5 to TRBJ2-7; 9 bases are a match to TRBD1. J gave up 5 bases and V 6 bases, and 2 bases lay outside the gene matches. The germline gives CDR1 MNHEY, CDR2 SVGAGI. The CDR3 sequence is 12 residues long. The CDR3 is CASRQGAHEQYV. As DNA, the CDR3 is TGTGCCAGCAGACAGGGGGCGCACGAGCAGTACGTC.

V is TRBV2 and J is TRBJ2-2; perhaps TRBD1 as D (6 bases). Germline V gene data show CDR1 as SNHLY and CDR2 as FYNNEI. The V and J ends lost 9 bases and 8 bases respectively, with 22 bases between them. CDR3 length equals 15 residues. Written as DNA, the CDR3 is TGTGCCAGGGAGAAATCTTCACAGGGCAAAGGGGAGCTGTTTTTT. It is translated as CAREKSSQGKGELFF. The variable domain in full, completed from reference TRBV2 and TRBJ2-2, reads EPEVTQTPSHQVTQMGQEVILRCVPISNHLYFYWYRQILGQKVEFLVSFYNNEISEKSEIFDDQFSVERPDGSNFTLKIRSTKLEDSAMYFCAREKSSQGKGELFFGEGSRLTVL.

This clone was counted between two and nine times. V gene TRBV15 combines with J gene TRBJ2-6; D not resolved. The V end was cut by 0 bases, the J end by 3 bases, with 6 bases between. Germline values: CDR1 LNHNV, CDR2 YYDKDF (reference sequence). The CDR3 consists of 15 residues. The CDR3 nucleotides read TGTGCCACCAGCAGAGATACCGGTGGGGCCAACGTCCTGACTTTC. Its protein is CATSRDTGGANVLTF. Together with reference TRBV15 and TRBJ2-6, the CDR3 gives the full variable domain: DAMVIQNPRYQVTQFGKPVTLSCSQTLNHNVMYWYQQKSSQAPKLLFHYYDKDFNNEADTPDNFQSRRPNTSFCFLDIRSPGLGDTAMYLCATSRDTGGANVLTFGAGSRLTVL.

J is TRBJ2-5 and V is TRBV5-1; D possibly matches TRBD1 or TRBD2 (5 bases each). CDR1 and CDR2 (germline): SGHRS, YFSETQ. The V end was cut by 4 bases, the J end by 1 base, with 20 bases between. The CDR3 runs 17 residues. CDR3 in amino acids: CASSGGLRGYAQETQYF. CDR3 in DNA: TGCGCCAGCAGCGGGGGTTTGAGGGGTTATGCCCAAGAGACCCAGTACTTC.

This sequence joins TRBV29-1 and TRBJ2-1, with 7 bases identical to TRBD2. The germline gives CDR1 SQVTM, CDR2 ANQGSEA. There are 14 residues in the CDR3. V lost 2 bases to trimming and J lost 2 bases; unmatched junction nucleotides: 3. The DNA of the CDR3 is TGCAGCGTTGAACTAGCGGTGACCTACAATGAGCAGTTCTTC. This gives the protein CSVELAVTYNEQFF.

V usage is TRBV27 and J usage is TRBJ1-3, with unresolved D. The V end lost 2 bases, the J end lost 13 bases, and 18 bases lay between the germline ends. CDR1 and CDR2 (germline): MNHEY, SMNVEV (reference sequence). The CDR3 length is 14 residues. CDR3 loop: CASSLGGSYYVIYF. The CDR3 region has the DNA TGTGCCAGCAGTTTAGGAGGCAGCTACTATGTAATATATTTT.

This chain uses TRBV7-3 with TRBJ2-2; D is unresolved. Germline V gene data show CDR1 as SGHTA and CDR2 as FQGTGA. Trimming stripped 5 bases from V and 4 bases from J, with 20 bases between. There are 17 residues in the CDR3. The CDR3 sequence is CASSPNPSGPATGELFF. In nucleotides, the CDR3 is TGTGCCAGCAGCCCTAACCCCTCAGGCCCCGCCACCGGGGAGCTGTTTTTT.

The chain couples TRBV9 to TRBJ2-1, with TRBD1 as a possible D gene (5 bases). Germline-derived CDR1 and CDR2 are SGDLS and YYNGEE. The V and J ends lost 0 bases and 7 bases respectively, with 11 bases between them. CDR3 length: 14 amino acids. This CDR3 reads CASSVVTGDNEQFF. The DNA of the CDR3 is TGTGCCAGCAGCGTAGTTACAGGAGATAATGAGCAGTTCTTC.

The genes are TRBV11-2 and TRBJ2-1; 9 bases line up with TRBD2. V was pared by 7 bases and J by 1 base, with 14 bases of the junction left unmatched. The CDR3 contains 18 residues. The germline V gene encodes CDR1 SGHAT and CDR2 FQNNGV. DNA of the CDR3: TGTGCCAGCACCCCTGAGGTGGCGGGGGGGCCGTCCTACAATGAGCAGTTCTTC. Translating it yields CASTPEVAGGPSYNEQFF.

J is TRBJ2-2 and V is TRBV11-1; D uncertain. Trimming cost V 1 base and J 3 bases, with 6 bases left between them. The CDR3 is 14 amino acids. Per the germline V gene, CDR1 is SGHAT and CDR2 is FQDESV (reference sequence). CDR3 in amino acids: CASSLEEDTGELFF. In DNA, the CDR3 is TGTGCCAGCAGCTTAGAAGAGGACACCGGGGAGCTGTTTTTT. Full variable domain (outside the CDR3, taken from reference TRBV11-1 and TRBJ2-2): EAEVAQSPRYKITEKSQAVAFWCDPISGHATLYWYRQILGQGPELLVQFQDESVVDDSQLPKDRFSAERLKGVDSTLKIQPAELGDSAMYLCASSLEEDTGELFFGEGSRLTVL.

The V and J genes are TRBV18 and TRBJ2-1; 10 positions match TRBD2. V dropped 8 bases and J dropped 1; count of bases not matched to a gene: 8. Germline V gives CDR1 KGHSH, CDR2 LQKENI. The CDR3 covers 16 residues. CDR3 sequence reads: CASHSSSGGSYNEQFF. The CDR3 DNA sequence: TGTGCCAGCCATTCTTCTAGCGGGGGTTCCTACAATGAGCAGTTCTTC.

The gene calls are TRBV11-3 and TRBJ2-2, with D possibly TRBD1 on 6 matching bases. V shed 3 bases and J shed 6 bases, with 14 bases lying between them. The germline gives CDR1 SGHNT, CDR2 YENEEA. The CDR3 is 15 amino acids. CDR3 protein: CASSFFSQGPGELFF. The CDR3 DNA follows: TGTGCCAGCAGCTTTTTTTCACAGGGCCCCGGGGAGCTGTTTTTT. The variable domain in full, with the rest retrieved from reference TRBV11-3 and TRBJ2-2, is EAGVVQSPRYKIIEKKQPVAFWCNPISGHNTLYWYLQNLGQGPELLIRYENEEAVDDSQLPKDRFSAERLKGVDSTLKIQPAELGDSAVYLCASSFFSQGPGELFFGEGSRLTVL.